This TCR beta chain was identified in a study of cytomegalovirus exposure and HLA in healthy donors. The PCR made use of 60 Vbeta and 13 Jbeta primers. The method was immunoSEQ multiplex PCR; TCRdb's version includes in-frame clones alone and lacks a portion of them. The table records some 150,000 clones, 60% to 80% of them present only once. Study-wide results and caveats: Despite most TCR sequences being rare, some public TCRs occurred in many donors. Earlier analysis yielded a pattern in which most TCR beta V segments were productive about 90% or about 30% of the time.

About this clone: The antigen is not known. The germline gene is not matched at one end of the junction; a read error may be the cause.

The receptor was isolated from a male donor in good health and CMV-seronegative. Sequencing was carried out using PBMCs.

The CDR3 DNA is TGTGCCAGCAGCTTACGGCGGGGGGCCTCCAACAATGAGCAGTTCTTC. Amino acid sequence: CASSLRRGASNNEQFF. This chain links TRBV7-9 with TRBJ2-1; TRBD2 matches 8 bases. The CDR3 has 16 amino acids. CDR1 and CDR2 (germline): SEHNR, FQNEAQ (reference sequence).